Following are 5 T cell receptor beta chains from one sample sequenced in a study of early T cells in non-severe SARS-CoV-2 infection. TCRdb passed the 5' RACE reads through MiXCR, listing each CDR3 protein once. Among 60,000 to 75,000 distinct CDR3 sequences listed, approximately 11% were seen once. The specimen comprised whole blood, sampled at baseline. All receptors come from an adult who was a healthcare worker with PCR-confirmed SARS-CoV-2 infection or an uninfected control (not recorded which).

This chain links TRBV9 with TRBJ1-6; 9 positions agree with TRBD1. The length of the CDR3 is 16 residues. Germline V gene sequence: CDR1 SGDLS, CDR2 YYNGEE. The junction had 8 bases not matched to a gene; V was cut back by 3 bases and J by 7 bases. The CDR3 sequence is CASSASVGQGNSPLHF. The DNA for the CDR3 is TGTGCCAGCAGCGCGTCTGTAGGACAGGGGAATTCACCCCTCCACTTT.

This clonotype showed up just a few times. The rearrangement joins TRBV12-3 or TRBV12-4 to TRBJ2-1, with 13 bases lining up with TRBD2. CDR3 length: 15 residues. V lost 5 bases and J lost 8; bases outside the gene matches: 6. The DNA for the CDR3 is TGTGCCAGCAGTAGACTAGCGGGAGGAGGGGATGAGCAGTTCTTC. Amino acids: CASSRLAGGGDEQFF.

This clonotype was observed at least ten times. V is TRBV5-8 and J is TRBJ2-7; D gene unclear. Trimming left V 4 bases short and J 3 bases short, with 11 bases between. CDR3 length: 13 amino acids. Germline-derived CDR1 and CDR2 are SGHTS and YDEGEE. The CDR3 loop is CASSGTVHYEQYF. As DNA, the CDR3 is TGTGCCAGCAGCGGCACCGTCCACTACGAGCAGTACTTC.

The chain combines TRBV24-1 with TRBJ2-7; D remains unclear. V was shortened by 5 bases and J by 3 bases, with 7 bases between the two germline ends. Per the germline V gene, CDR1 is KGHDR and CDR2 is SFDVKD. There are 12 residues in the CDR3. The CDR3 region is CATSGKGYEQYF. CDR3 DNA sequence: TGTGCCACCAGTGGGAAGGGCTACGAGCAGTACTTC.

This clonotype was seen only a few times. This chain joins TRBV3-1 and TRBJ1-6, with TRBD1 matching over 7 bases. Germline CDR1 is LGHDT and CDR2 is YNNKEL (reference sequence). V shed 1 base and J 7 bases; nucleotides not matched to a gene: 4. The CDR3 is 15 amino acids. This chain's CDR3 is CASSQGTGRNSPLHF. Here the CDR3 DNA reads TGTGCCAGCAGCCAAGGGACAGGAAGAAATTCACCCCTCCACTTT.